This T cell receptor (beta chain) was obtained from a study of shared clonotypes between healthy human individuals. Overall study context: Aged 18 to 49, the donors were a couple of women and three men. General study points: Generally, naive subsets (rather than memory subsets) showed larger estimated richness.

There were only Caucasian adults among the donors, and all lived in Nashville, Tennessee. The CD4+ fraction was divided into a CD45RA+ naive subset and a CD45RA-negative memory subset. Clones were read by immunoSEQ multiplex PCR, and TCRdb kept only the in-frame ones, dropping some. The sample yields over 400,000 clones, roughly 95% seen once. Note on this clone: The antigen is unknown.

Germline V gives CDR1 KGHSH, CDR2 LQKENI. V was shortened by 2 bases and J by 4 bases, with 17 bases between the two germline ends. This CDR3 has 16 amino acids. The rearrangement links TRBV18 to TRBJ2-5; no reliable D call. Material for sequencing was naive CD4+ T cells sorted from blood. Subset in this sample: CD45RA+ positively selected. The clonotype originates from a woman aged 25-40 years in good health. The CDR3 DNA reads TGTGCCAGCTCACCAATCCCAGACGAGAATTTAGAGACCCAGTACTTC. Encoded protein: CASSPIPDENLETQYF.